This T cell receptor (beta chain) was documented in a study of Graves' ophthalmopathy and Graves' hyperthyroidism. About the research overall: Peripheral blood collection took place at initial diagnosis, before any treatment.

Notes on the study in general: Sensitivity of around 86% and specificity of around 80% were achieved when a 13-signature model separated ophthalmopathy from stable hyperthyroidism.

CAS ≥3, NOSPECS ≥4, moderate-to-severe activity and duration under 3 months marked donors with ophthalmopathy. This clonotype is categorized as large. Its antigen is not identified. V was shortened by 4 bases and J by 9 bases, with 10 bases between the two germline ends. CDR1 and CDR2 from the germline V gene are MNHNY and SVGAGI (reference sequence). The CDR3 sequence is 12 residues long. Investigators amplified TCR beta CDR3 regions from RNA transcripts. First-round RT-PCR relied on HTBI primers, and a second-round multiplex PCR came next. TCRdb redid the calling of the multiplex PCR reads with MiXCR, one entry per CDR3 protein. The top ten hold about 47% of the sample, which has roughly 13,000 distinct CDR3 sequences, roughly 50% seen once.

Sequences were obtained from peripheral blood. The chain carries TRBV6-6 and TRBJ1-5, with D unclear. This TCR derives from a woman aged 25-40 years with Graves' ophthalmopathy. The CDR3 sequence is CASSFPSWPQHF. The CDR3 region has the DNA TGTGCCAGCAGTTTCCCGTCCTGGCCCCAGCATTTT.